This TCR beta chain was captured in a study of CD8+ T cells in alopecia areata. Looking at the study overall: Patients received oral tofacitinib, 5 to 10 mg twice daily, for moderate-to-severe alopecia areata.

TCR sequencing used cDNA made by reverse transcription of extracted RNA. The protocol was immunoSEQ multiplex PCR, while the TCRdb copy is restricted to in-frame clones and leaves out a portion. The table includes more than 90,000 clones, about 61% detected once. This CDR3 has 16 residues. The germline gives CDR1 GTSNPN, CDR2 SVGIG (reference sequence). V lost 1 base to trimming and J lost 2 bases, with 18 bases between them. The treatment: oral pan-JAK inhibitor, 5-10 mg twice daily. It was from alopecia areata patients that lesional scalp punch biopsies and peripheral blood were collected. This TCR derives from a human donor with alopecia areata. The material sequenced was CD8+ T cells sorted from blood, taken between weeks 55 and 70, from a patient treated with tofacitinib. The V call is TRBV30, the J call TRBJ2-7, with a tentative D call TRBD2 (5 bases). The CDR3 loop is CAWSGSGRGTPYEQYF. In DNA, the CDR3 is TGTGCCTGGAGTGGCAGCGGAAGAGGAACACCCTACGAGCAGTACTTC.